The 27 T cell receptor beta chains below all came from one sample that was sequenced in a study of cytomegalovirus exposure and HLA in healthy donors. Libraries were prepared by immunoSEQ multiplex PCR; TCRdb keeps only in-frame clonotypes and omits some of them. The sample holds more than 80,000 clones, about 96% seen once. Sequenced material: PBMCs. Source of these receptors: a young woman in good health and CMV-seronegative.

The sample holds a few counts of this clone. This sequence joins TRBV18 and TRBJ1-5; D is undetermined. This CDR3 has 15 residues. V shed 4 bases and J shed 1 base, with 11 bases lying between them. CDR1 is KGHSH, CDR2 LQKENI, per germline. The CDR3 sequence: CASSQQSTSNQPQHF. CDR3 nucleotide sequence: TGTGCCAGCTCACAACAGAGCACCAGCAATCAGCCCCAGCATTTT.

The gene calls are TRBV27 and TRBJ2-7; 7 nucleotides agree with TRBD2. CDR1 is MNHEY, CDR2 SMNVEV, per germline (reference sequence). The J segment lost 6 bases and the V segment lost 3 bases, leaving 11 bases of the junction unmatched. The CDR3 contains 15 residues. CDR3 coding DNA: TGTGCCAGCAGTTTGGTTTGGGGCGGGAGCGGCGAGCAGTACTTC. Translating gives CASSLVWGGSGEQYF.

In nucleotides, the CDR3 is TGTGCCAGCAGCGGTCAACAGGTCGAGACCCAGTACTTC. Its protein is CASSGQQVETQYF. The rearrangement links TRBV9 to TRBJ2-5; possible D gene TRBD1, 5 bases. V gave up 3 bases and J gave up 5 bases, with 11 bases separating them. Germline V gene lookup returns CDR1 SGDLS and CDR2 YYNGEE. The CDR3 totals 13 residues.

The genes are TRBV7-7 and TRBJ2-2, with 9 nucleotides matching TRBD2. V dropped 10 bases and J dropped 4; count of bases not matched to a gene: 7. CDR3 length equals 14 residues. Germline V gene data show CDR1 as SSHAT and CDR2 as FNYEAQ (reference sequence). The CDR3: CATQGTSSTGELFF. CDR3 DNA sequence: TGTGCCACCCAGGGGACTAGCAGCACCGGGGAGCTGTTTTTT.

The chain uses TRBV29-1 and TRBJ2-7; 10 bases match TRBD2. Per the germline V gene, CDR1 is SQVTM and CDR2 is ANQGSEA. The CDR3 loop spans 13 amino acids. Trimming at V came to 2 bases and at J to 9 bases, leaving 7 bases not matched to a gene. The chain's CDR3 is CSVETSGNRAQYF. Written as DNA, the CDR3 is TGCAGCGTTGAAACTAGCGGGAATCGGGCGCAGTACTTC.

The V call is TRBV12-5, the J call TRBJ1-5; D remains ambiguous. The CDR3 runs 15 residues. V was shortened by 4 bases and J by 3 bases, with 13 bases between the two germline ends. Looked up from germline, CDR1 is LGHNT and CDR2 is FRNRAP. CDR3 loop: CASGSPSTYNQPQHF. CDR3 nucleotide sequence: TGTGCTAGTGGTTCCCCGTCTACCTACAATCAGCCCCAGCATTTT.

The chain employs TRBV7-8 and TRBJ1-1; 8 positions match TRBD1. With V trimmed by 4 bases and J by 5 bases, 3 bases remained unmatched. Germline CDR1 and CDR2: SGHVS and FQNEAQ. This CDR3 has 13 residues. CDR3: CASSSTGATEAFF. In nucleotides, the CDR3 is TGTGCCAGCAGCTCGACAGGGGCGACTGAAGCTTTCTTT.

This clone has just one count. This rearrangement joins TRBV5-6 to TRBJ2-5, with 8 bases identical to TRBD1. V trimming: 4 bases; J trimming: 4 bases; junction bases outside the gene matches: 9. The CDR3 is made up of 15 amino acids. The germline gives CDR1 SGHDT, CDR2 YYEEEE. The CDR3, as DNA: TGTGCCAGCAGCGACGCTCCGGGACAGGCAGAGACCCAGTACTTC. It translates to CASSDAPGQAETQYF. The whole variable domain, remainder taken from reference TRBV5-6 and TRBJ2-5, is DAGVTQSPTHLIKTRGQQVTLRCSPKSGHDTVSWYQQALGQGPQFIFQYYEEEERQRGNFPDRFSGHQFPNYSSELNVNALLLGDSALYLCASSDAPGQAETQYFGPGTRLLVL.

The genes are TRBV5-4 and TRBJ2-3; TRBD2 matches 7 bases. The junction had 14 bases not matched to a gene; V was cut back by 2 bases and J by 5 bases. There are 17 residues in the CDR3. CDR1 is SGHNT, CDR2 YYREEE, per germline (reference sequence). Here the CDR3 reads CASSLRSVGGPGDTQYF. In nucleotides, the CDR3 is TGTGCCAGCAGCTTACGAAGCGTGGGAGGGCCCGGAGATACGCAGTATTTT.

V usage is TRBV6-1 and J usage is TRBJ2-4, with D possibly matching TRBD2 (6 bases). This CDR3 spans 15 amino acids. The V gene lost 1 base and the J gene lost 9 bases, with 16 bases spanning the gap. Germline CDR1 reads MNHNS; CDR2 reads SASEGT. CDR3 amino acids: CASSEVARGYRIQYF. The CDR3 DNA sequence: TGTGCCAGCAGTGAAGTGGCTCGGGGGTACCGCATTCAGTACTTC.

V usage is TRBV7-2 and J usage is TRBJ2-7; D perhaps matches TRBD2 (6 bases). Trimming removed 3 bases from V and 7 bases from J, with 19 bases in between. This CDR3 spans 15 amino acids. Germline-derived CDR1 and CDR2 are SGHTA and FQGNSA. The CDR3, as DNA: TGTGCCAGCAGCTTCACCCTTAGCGGTACGGGAGAGCAGTACTTC. This gives the protein CASSFTLSGTGEQYF.

This clone appeared once. V is TRBV6-1 and J is TRBJ2-7, with 10 bases identical to TRBD2. The CDR3 spans 14 residues. Trimming took 5 bases from V and 4 from J; bases not matched to a gene: 5. The germline CDR1 and CDR2 sequences are MNHNS and SASEGT. This CDR3 reads CASSLAGASYEQYF. CDR3 nucleotide sequence: TGTGCCAGCAGTCTAGCGGGAGCCTCGTACGAGCAGTACTTC.

This chain uses TRBV28 with TRBJ2-7; 8 bases are shared with TRBD2. Germline assignment: CDR1 MDHEN and CDR2 SYDVKM. The CDR3 is 16 amino acids. The V segment lost 6 bases and the J segment 0 bases; nucleotides outside the gene matches: 10. CDR3 sequence reads: CASSPPAGEGSYEQYF. CDR3 coding DNA: TGTGCCAGCAGCCCCCCAGCGGGAGAAGGCTCCTACGAGCAGTACTTC.

The rearrangement links TRBV9 to TRBJ1-4; D might be TRBD1 (5 bases). The germline V gene has CDR1 SGDLS and CDR2 YYNGEE. Trimming left V 0 bases short and J 4 bases short, with 10 bases between. The CDR3 contains 15 residues. In DNA form, the CDR3 reads TGTGCCAGCAGCGTAGATGGGACTGTTAATGAAAAACTGTTTTTT. Protein sequence: CASSVDGTVNEKLFF.

The genes are TRBV25-1 and TRBJ1-2, with D possibly being TRBD1 (5 bases). Germline CDR1 is MGHDK and CDR2 is SYGVNS. V dropped 5 bases and J dropped 5 bases, with 15 bases sitting between them. The CDR3 sequence is 14 residues long. The CDR3 protein is CASSRGAPSYGYTF. The CDR3 DNA reads TGTGCCAGCAGTCGTGGGGCCCCCTCTTATGGCTACACCTTC.

The genes are TRBV15 and TRBJ1-1; no clear D. V shed 0 bases and J shed 4 bases, with 15 bases lying between them. The CDR3 length is 16 residues. Germline V gene lookup returns CDR1 LNHNV and CDR2 YYDKDF (reference sequence). CDR3 bases: TGTGCCACCAGCAGAGATGTTATCCCGAGGTTCACTGAAGCTTTCTTT. Protein sequence: CATSRDVIPRFTEAFF.

This clone came up once. J is TRBJ2-2 and V is TRBV10-2; 9 nucleotides agree with TRBD2. This CDR3 is 15 amino acids long. V shed 4 bases, J shed 5 bases, and the junction held 5 bases outside the gene matches. CDR1 is WSHSY and CDR2 is SAAADI in the germline V gene. CDR3 loop: CASSGLAGETGELFF. In DNA form, the CDR3 reads TGCGCCAGCAGTGGATTAGCGGGAGAGACCGGGGAGCTGTTTTTT.

V gene TRBV5-1 combines with J gene TRBJ2-1, with 12 bases that match TRBD1. Germline assignment: CDR1 SGHRS and CDR2 YFSETQ. Losses at the gene ends were 2 bases for V and 1 base for J; bases not matched to a gene: 10. The CDR3 spans 19 residues. In DNA form, the CDR3 reads TGCGCCAGCAGCTTTTTGGGGGGACAGGGGGCTCTTTCCTACAATGAGCAGTTCTTC. This translates into CASSFLGGQGALSYNEQFF.

This chain joins TRBV6-1 and TRBJ2-7; D is undetermined. The CDR3 runs 13 residues. CDR1 is MNHNS and CDR2 is SASEGT in the germline V gene. With 4 bases removed from V and 2 bases from J, the gap between germline ends came to 9 bases. The CDR3 sequence is CASSVVKTYEQYF. As DNA, the CDR3 is TGTGCCAGCAGTGTAGTCAAAACCTACGAGCAGTACTTC.

The CDR3 DNA follows: TGTGCCAGCAGTCGTTTCTCGACCGACGGGGAAAAACTGTTTTTT. Residues: CASSRFSTDGEKLFF. The J gene is TRBJ1-4, the V gene TRBV13, with D uncertain. Looked up from germline, CDR1 is PRHDT and CDR2 is FYEKMQ (reference sequence). V lost 6 bases, J lost 8 bases, and 19 bases lay in between. This CDR3 has 15 amino acids.

The chain joins TRBV10-2 to TRBJ1-1; TRBD1 might be the D (6 bases). Germline loops: CDR1 WSHSY, CDR2 SAAADI. This CDR3 region has 15 residues. V gave up 3 bases and J gave up 1 base, with 12 bases separating them. The CDR3 coding sequence is TGCGCCAGCAGTGATATGGGGGCCCGGAACACTGAAGCTTTCTTT. As protein: CASSDMGARNTEAFF.

The rearrangement joins TRBV19 to TRBJ1-5, with 7 bases lining up with TRBD1. Germline trimming cut 5 bases from V and 1 base from J; bases unmatched to any gene: 8. Germline CDR1 is LNHDA and CDR2 is SQIVND (reference sequence). This CDR3 has 16 amino acids. Here the CDR3 reads CASSSRPGQSNQPQHF. As DNA, the CDR3 is TGTGCCAGTAGTTCTCGGCCGGGACAGAGCAATCAGCCCCAGCATTTT.

The rearrangement joins TRBV30 to TRBJ2-1; 7 nucleotides line up with TRBD2. V was pared by 1 base and J by 3 bases, with 6 bases of the junction left unmatched. Looked up from germline, CDR1 is GTSNPN and CDR2 is SVGIG (reference sequence). CDR3 length: 15 residues. The CDR3 here is CAWSAMTGGYNEQFF. In DNA form, the CDR3 reads TGTGCCTGGAGTGCGATGACGGGGGGCTACAATGAGCAGTTCTTC.

This sequence joins TRBV6-5 and TRBJ1-1; a weak D match, TRBD1 (5 bases). Deletions cut 4 bases from V and 4 bases from J, with 13 bases between. CDR1 is MNHEY, CDR2 SVGAGI, per germline. This CDR3 contains 14 residues. The CDR3 coding sequence is TGTGCCAGCAGTTTCTTCGATAGGGGCACTGAAGCTTTCTTT. The encoded protein is CASSFFDRGTEAFF.

The chain recombines TRBV6-5 with TRBJ1-5; 7 positions match TRBD1. This CDR3 contains 16 residues. Looked up from germline, CDR1 is MNHEY and CDR2 is SVGAGI. Trimming took 0 bases from V and 7 from J; bases not matched to a gene: 9. The CDR3 DNA reads TGTGCCAGCAGTTACTCCCCACAGGGGATCGGACAGCCCCAGCATTTT. It translates to CASSYSPQGIGQPQHF.

The chain joins TRBV29-1 to TRBJ1-6, with 9 bases matching TRBD1. Trimming cost V 5 bases and J 6 bases; bases outside gene matches: 5. Germline CDR1 reads SQVTM; CDR2 reads ANQGSEA. The CDR3 runs 14 residues. The CDR3 loop reads CSVTGTGPNSPLHF. The CDR3 DNA sequence: TGCAGCGTTACCGGGACAGGGCCTAATTCACCCCTCCACTTT. Full variable domain (missing parts from reference TRBV29-1 and TRBJ1-6): SAVISQKPSRDICQRGTSLTIQCQVDSQVTMMFWYRQQPGQSLTLIATANQGSEATYESGFVIDKFPISRPNLTFSTLTVSNMSPEDSSIYLCSVTGTGPNSPLHFGNGTRLTVT.

CDR3 protein: CASSRQAPTGELFF. CDR3 nucleotide sequence: TGTGCCAGCAGCCGACAGGCCCCCACCGGGGAGCTGTTTTTT. The J gene is TRBJ2-2, the V gene TRBV9, with D possibly matching TRBD1 (6 bases). The CDR3 sequence is 14 residues long. Per germline, CDR1 SGDLS and CDR2 YYNGEE. V lost 4 bases, J lost 4 bases, and 11 bases lay in between.